This T cell receptor beta chain was recorded in a study of memory CD4+ T cells and cytomegalovirus serostatus. Overall study: Healthy Belgian adult donors included roughly nine CMV-positive and 24 CMV-negative people. Study results and caveats: Each of approximately 73 CMV-associated TCRbeta sequences occurred in one to five individuals.

Some clones are missing from TCRdb's copy, which holds only in-frame ones; the method was immunoSEQ multiplex PCR. The repertoire holds about 82,000 clones, with less than 90% as singletons. Single viable CD3+CD4+CD8-CD45RO+ cells were sorted as the memory CD4+ T cells. A word on this clone: The target antigen is unknown.

Trimming pared 7 bases from V and 4 bases from J, leaving 17 bases between. This CDR3 contains 15 residues. Germline CDR1 is MNHEY and CDR2 is SVGAGI. This clonotype was obtained from an adult in good health and CMV-seronegative. Source material: memory CD4+ T cells from blood. The genes are TRBV6-5 and TRBJ1-3; TRBD1 is a possible D gene (6 bases). DNA of the CDR3: TGTGCCAGCATCGACTGGGGGGGCTCGGGAAACACCATATATTTT. It yields the protein CASIDWGGSGNTIYF.